Below, one TCR beta chain is given with its context. The antigen is not known. The record originates from a study of blood T cells in healthy people across ages. For the study at large: Every two T cells gave about one barcoded beta molecule via template switching. Findings of the study overall: It was held that the diversity estimates obtained from one million T cells were underestimates. A roughly linear age-dependent decrease characterized TCR beta diversity per million T cells.

Using a J-beta primer mix together with a sample-barcoded 5' primer, a second PCR was run for roughly 7 to 12 cycles. TCRdb itself ran the 5' RACE reads through MiXCR, one entry per CDR3 protein. The repertoire has some 900,000 distinct CDR3 sequences, roughly 48% of them found once; the top ten carry 13%. This CDR3 region has 15 residues. Germline V gene data show CDR1 as SNHLY and CDR2 as FYNNEI. With 6 bases clipped from V and 0 bases from J, the junction kept 8 bases outside the gene matches. J is TRBJ2-7 and V is TRBV2; 7 positions agree with TRBD1. The receptor's source is a man between 25 and 39 years old in good health. Sequenced input: blood. This CDR3 reads CASSKTGEPSYEQYF. In DNA form, the CDR3 reads TGTGCCAGCAGCAAAACAGGGGAGCCCTCCTACGAGCAGTACTTC.